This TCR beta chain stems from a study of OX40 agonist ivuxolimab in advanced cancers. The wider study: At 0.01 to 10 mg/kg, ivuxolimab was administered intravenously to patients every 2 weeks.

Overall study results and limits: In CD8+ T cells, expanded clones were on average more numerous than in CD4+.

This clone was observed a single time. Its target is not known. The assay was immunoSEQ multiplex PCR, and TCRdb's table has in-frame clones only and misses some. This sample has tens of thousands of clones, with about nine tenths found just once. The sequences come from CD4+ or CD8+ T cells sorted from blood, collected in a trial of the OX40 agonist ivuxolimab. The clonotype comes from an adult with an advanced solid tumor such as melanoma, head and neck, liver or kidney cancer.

The CDR3 here is CASSAGASNYGYTF. CDR3 DNA sequence: TGTGCCAGCTCAGCAGGGGCGTCTAACTATGGCTACACCTTC. The chain carries TRBV18 and TRBJ1-2, with a tentative D call TRBD1 (6 bases). CDR1 is KGHSH, CDR2 LQKENI, per germline. The CDR3 has 14 residues. V lost 5 bases, J lost 0 bases, and 10 bases lay in between.